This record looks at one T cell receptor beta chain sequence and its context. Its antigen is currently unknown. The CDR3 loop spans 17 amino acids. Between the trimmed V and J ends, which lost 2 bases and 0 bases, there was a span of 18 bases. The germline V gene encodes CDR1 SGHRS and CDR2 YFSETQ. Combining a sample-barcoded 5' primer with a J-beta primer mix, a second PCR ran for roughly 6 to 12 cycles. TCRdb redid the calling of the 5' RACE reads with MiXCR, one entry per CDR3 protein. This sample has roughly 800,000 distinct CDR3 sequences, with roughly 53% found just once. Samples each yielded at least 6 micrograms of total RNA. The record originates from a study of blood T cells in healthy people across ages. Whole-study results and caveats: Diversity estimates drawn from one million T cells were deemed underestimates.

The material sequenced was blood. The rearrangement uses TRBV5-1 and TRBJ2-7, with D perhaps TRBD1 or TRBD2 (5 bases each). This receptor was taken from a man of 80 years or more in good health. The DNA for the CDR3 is TGCGCCAGCAGCTTCGCCCCGGGGCGGCCCTTCTCCTACGAGCAGTACTTC. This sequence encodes CASSFAPGRPFSYEQYF. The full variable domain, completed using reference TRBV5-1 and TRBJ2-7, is KAGVTQTPRYLIKTRGQQVTLSCSPISGHRSVSWYQQTPGQGLQFLFEYFSETQRNKGNFPGRFSGRQFSNSRSEMNVSTLELGDSALYLCASSFAPGRPFSYEQYFGPGTRLTVT.